This T cell receptor (beta chain) originates from a study of metastatic and nonmetastatic thyroid tumors. There were no patients who had received any treatment before thyroid surgery. TCRdb re-clonotyped the PCR reads via MiXCR. Of several thousand clones in the sample, roughly 35% are singletons; the top ten hold 10% to 15%. Germline values: CDR1 PRHDT, CDR2 FYEKMQ (reference sequence). The CDR3 has 20 residues. V shed 5 bases and J 5 bases; nucleotides not matched to a gene: 23. The receptor was derived from a female donor with papillary thyroid cancer or a benign thyroid nodule (not recorded which). Some clones in this sample may be carry-over from other donors' samples. Sequenced sample: adjacent normal tissue. V is TRBV13 and J is TRBJ2-3; TRBD2 aligns across 9 bases. CDR3 nucleotide sequence: TGTGCCAGCAGCCCCAGTGCTAGAGTAAAGGCTAGCGGGGCCTTAGATACGCAGTATTTT. Protein: CASSPSARVKASGALDTQYF.